The 15 T cell receptor beta chains below come from one sample, sequenced in a study of T cells in Graves' hyperthyroidism and ophthalmopathy. RNA transcripts yielded amplified TCR beta CDR3 regions. An initial round of RT-PCR targeting the TCR CDR3 relied on the HTBI primer set. One entry per CDR3 protein, called by TCRdb with MiXCR from the multiplex PCR reads. The table includes about 96,000 distinct CDR3 sequences, 51% detected once. The sequencing input was blood. Source of these receptors: a woman in her thirties or forties with Graves' hyperthyroidism.

This clonotype came up many times. The rearrangement joins TRBV28 to TRBJ2-3; TRBD2 aligns across 7 bases. The germline V gene has CDR1 MDHEN and CDR2 SYDVKM. There are 16 residues in the CDR3. The junction had 15 bases not matched to a gene; V was cut back by 4 bases and J by 8 bases. The CDR3 is CASSSSLAVLRGTQYF. CDR3 in DNA: TGTGCCAGCAGTTCCAGCCTAGCGGTCCTGAGGGGTACGCAGTATTTT.

This clonotype was counted many times. CDR3 bases: TGTGCCAGCAGCGTCCAGGGGGGTGACTATGGCTACACCTTC. Its protein product is CASSVQGGDYGYTF. The chain uses TRBV9 and TRBJ1-2; the match to TRBD1 covers 7 bases. The CDR3 runs 14 residues. Germline V lookup: CDR1 SGDLS, CDR2 YYNGEE. Losses at the gene ends were 2 bases for V and 3 bases for J; bases not matched to a gene: 4.

V gene TRBV20-1 combines with J gene TRBJ2-7; the match to TRBD1 covers 11 bases. The CDR3 covers 12 residues. Germline values: CDR1 DFQATT, CDR2 SNEGSKA (reference sequence). The V gene end was trimmed by 7 bases and the J gene end by 7 bases; junction bases not matched to a gene: 6. This CDR3 is CSERTGGYEQYF. The DNA of the CDR3 is TGCAGTGAGCGGACAGGGGGCTATGAGCAGTACTTC.

This clonotype has ten or more counts. This chain joins TRBV7-9 and TRBJ2-6, with D unresolved. The V end was cut by 3 bases, the J end by 0 bases, with 18 bases between. The germline V gene has CDR1 SEHNR and CDR2 FQNEAQ (reference sequence). This CDR3 region has 19 residues. This CDR3 reads CASSFEDFWRTSGANVLTF. CDR3 DNA: TGTGCCAGCAGCTTTGAAGATTTTTGGCGAACCTCTGGGGCCAACGTCCTGACTTTC.

CDR3 loop: CASSLAGGPWWQETQYF. In DNA form, the CDR3 reads TGTGCCAGCAGTTTAGCGGGAGGGCCCTGGTGGCAAGAGACCCAGTACTTC. The chain uses TRBV12-3 or TRBV12-4 and TRBJ2-5; 7 nucleotides line up with TRBD2. The CDR3 extends over 17 amino acids. V was clipped by 0 bases and J by 2 bases; unmatched bases: 9.

This clonotype was counted between two and nine times. The rearrangement joins TRBV5-5 to TRBJ2-3, with TRBD1 matching 9 bases. Germline V gives CDR1 SGHKS, CDR2 YYEKEE (reference sequence). V dropped 5 bases and J dropped 3; count of bases not matched to a gene: 7. The CDR3 has 15 amino acids. CDR3 in amino acids: CASRVLGTGTDTQYF. The CDR3 DNA follows: TGTGCCAGCAGAGTCCTCGGGACAGGGACAGATACGCAGTATTTT.

This clonotype was recorded a few times. A much larger clone sits a single nucleotide away, making a read error possible. The DNA of the CDR3 is TGTGCCACCAGTAATAACAGGTTAGATTACGTGAACACTGAAGCTTTCTTT. This encodes CATSNNRLDYVNTEAFF. V gene TRBV24-1 combines with J gene TRBJ1-1; possible D gene TRBD1, 5 bases. Germline CDR1 KGHDR, CDR2 SFDVKD. CDR3 length: 17 residues. The germline V and J ends were trimmed by 6 bases and 0 bases, with 19 bases remaining between them.

This chain joins TRBV10-3 and TRBJ1-6; TRBD1 might be the D (5 bases). Trimming shortened V by 0 bases and J by 7 bases, and 10 bases separated the two germline ends. The CDR3 is made up of 15 amino acids. The germline gives CDR1 ENHRY, CDR2 SYGVKD. CDR3 in DNA: TGTGCCATCAGTGAGTCACGGCAGGGCAATTCACCCCTCCACTTT. This codes for CAISESRQGNSPLHF.

DNA for the CDR3: TGTGCCAGCAGTTTGGCCCTGCTGGGGGGATTGAACACTGAAGCTTTCTTT. Residues: CASSLALLGGLNTEAFF. This chain links TRBV2 with TRBJ1-1; weak D call: TRBD1 (5 bases). The germline V and J ends were trimmed by 5 bases and 0 bases, with 19 bases remaining between them. CDR3 length: 17 amino acids. The germline V gene encodes CDR1 SNHLY and CDR2 FYNNEI.

This clonotype is a singleton in its sample. The J gene is TRBJ1-1, the V gene TRBV2; 7 bases map to TRBD1. V was pared by 7 bases and J by 3 bases, with 8 bases of the junction left unmatched. This CDR3 spans 14 amino acids. The germline V gene encodes CDR1 SNHLY and CDR2 FYNNEI. CDR3 nucleotides: TGTGCCAGCACCCTCGACAGGGCCTACACTGAAGCTTTCTTT. This sequence encodes CASTLDRAYTEAFF.

This clonotype was found many times. The gene calls are TRBV12-3 or TRBV12-4 and TRBJ1-2; weak D call: TRBD1 (5 bases). There are 13 residues in the CDR3. V was shortened by 5 bases and J by 4 bases, with 11 bases between the two germline ends. The CDR3: CASSPGPSYGYTF. The CDR3 bases are TGTGCCAGCAGTCCGGGACCTAGCTATGGCTACACCTTC.

This clonotype was counted at least ten times. The chain joins TRBV20-1 to TRBJ1-5; 12 nucleotides line up with TRBD1. The germline gives CDR1 DFQATT, CDR2 SNEGSKA (reference sequence). V dropped 6 bases and J dropped 3; count of bases not matched to a gene: 15. The CDR3 is 18 residues long. In nucleotides, the CDR3 is TGCAGTGCCACCGGGGACAGGGGGCGACTCAGGGTCAATCAGCCCCAGCATTTT. Translation: CSATGDRGRLRVNQPQHF.

This sequence joins TRBV2 and TRBJ1-6; possibly TRBD1 for D (6 bases). Germline V gives CDR1 SNHLY, CDR2 FYNNEI. The length of the CDR3 is 13 residues. The V end lost 7 bases, the J end lost 10 bases, and 14 bases lay between the germline ends. CDR3 region: CASKQGWGSPLHF. Written as DNA, the CDR3 is TGTGCCAGCAAGCAGGGGTGGGGGTCACCCCTCCACTTT.

This clonotype was detected ten times or more. The chain joins TRBV20-1 to TRBJ2-7, with 7 bases fitting TRBD1. The CDR3 sequence is 14 residues long. The V gene end was trimmed by 1 base and the J gene end by 3 bases; junction bases not matched to a gene: 6. Germline CDR1 and CDR2: DFQATT and SNEGSKA (reference sequence). The CDR3 DNA reads as TGCAGTGCTAGAGCTACAGGGGCTTTCTACGAGCAGTACTTC. This sequence encodes CSARATGAFYEQYF.

V is TRBV7-2 and J is TRBJ1-2; D unresolved. Germline V CDR1 and CDR2: SGHTA, FQGNSA. V was clipped by 3 bases and J by 7 bases, with 12 bases between them. This CDR3 has 13 residues. CDR3 residues: CASSFIGRSGYTF. The CDR3 DNA reads TGTGCCAGCAGCTTCATCGGGCGTAGTGGCTACACCTTC.